The subject of this entry is one T cell receptor (beta chain). Its antigen remains unknown. The data were obtained in a study of radiation and T cells in renal cell carcinoma. Study-level results: No pretreatment tumor biopsies were available for baseline clonotypes.

Germline CDR1 reads SEHNR; CDR2 reads FQNEAQ (reference sequence). The CDR3 loop spans 14 amino acids. The J segment lost 4 bases and the V segment lost 5 bases, leaving 7 bases of the junction unmatched. Sequencing used immunoSEQ multiplex PCR; TCRdb keeps in-frame clones, though not all of them. The sample records 100,000 to 150,000 clones, 81% being singletons. This sample's time point: blood 2 weeks post-SBRT. Specified treatment: 15 Gy SBRT to primary tumor, nephrectomy 4 weeks later. Serial blood draws occurred at baseline and 2 and 4 weeks post-SBRT. V and J are TRBV7-9 and TRBJ1-2; 7 nucleotides match TRBD1. Sequenced here: blood, sampled from a patient whose treatment included radiotherapy and nephrectomy. This TCR was sampled from a man aged 50 or older with renal cell carcinoma. The CDR3 sequence is CASSLRTGGYGYTF. CDR3 coding DNA: TGTGCCAGCAGCCTCCGGACAGGAGGCTATGGCTACACCTTC. The full variable domain, in which reference TRBV7-9 and TRBJ1-2 provide the parts outside the CDR3, is DTGVSQNPRHKITKRGQNVTFRCDPISEHNRLYWYRQTLGQGPEFLTYFQNEAQLEKSRLLSDRFSAERPKGSFSTLEIQRTEQGDSAMYLCASSLRTGGYGYTFGSGTRLTVV.